This TCR beta chain originates from a study of blood T cell repertoires in COVID-19. For the study at large: Samples taken during acute and convalescent COVID-19 were collected in the United States, Italy and Spain. The cDNA or gDNA used as material had been derived from T cells, B-cell-depleted T cells, or PBMCs.

Trimming took 7 bases from V and 3 from J, leaving 18 bases between them. Germline V gene data show CDR1 as LGHDT and CDR2 as YNNKEL (reference sequence). The CDR3 loop spans 16 amino acids. Per the authors' pipeline: Estimation of nucleated cell counts relied on the amplification of reference gene primers. Sequenced by immunoSEQ multiplex PCR; TCRdb stores in-frame clones only, minus some. The DNA was the basis for D and trimming; V, J and clone size are from that table. This table holds some 200,000 clones, 80% to 90% found once. Sequenced material: peripheral blood. The sequence derives from a middle-aged man with active or convalescent COVID-19. J is TRBJ2-2 and V is TRBV3-1 (or the pseudogene TRBV3-2); TRBD2 might be the D (5 bases). The CDR3 DNA follows: TGTGCCAGCATCAATCGGGGTTCCGGTTACACCGGGGAGCTGTTTTTT. Translating it yields CASINRGSGYTGELFF.